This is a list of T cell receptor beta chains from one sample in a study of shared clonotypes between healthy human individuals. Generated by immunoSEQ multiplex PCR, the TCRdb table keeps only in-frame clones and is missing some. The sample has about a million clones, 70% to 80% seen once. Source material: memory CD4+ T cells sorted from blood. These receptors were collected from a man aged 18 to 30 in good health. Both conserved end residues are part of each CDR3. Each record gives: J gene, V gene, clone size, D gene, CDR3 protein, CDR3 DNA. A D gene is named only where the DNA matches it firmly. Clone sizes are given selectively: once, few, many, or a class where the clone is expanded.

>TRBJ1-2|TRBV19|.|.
CASSILTGAFYGYTF
TGTGCCAGTAGTATTCTCACAGGAGCCTTCTATGGCTACACCTTC
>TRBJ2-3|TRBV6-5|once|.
CASSPGQPRDTQYF
TGTGCCAGCAGTCCTGGTCAGCCTCGAGATACGCAGTATTTT
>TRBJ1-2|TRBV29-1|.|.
CSVERSGDGYTF
TGCAGCGTTGAAAGGAGCGGGGATGGCTACACCTTC
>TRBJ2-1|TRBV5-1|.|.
CASSKGQTNNEQFF
TGCGCCAGCAGCAAGGGACAAACGAACAATGAGCAGTTCTTC
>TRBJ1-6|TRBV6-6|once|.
CASRPQSGNSPLHF
TGTGCCAGCAGACCCCAAAGCGGCAATTCACCCCTCCACTTT
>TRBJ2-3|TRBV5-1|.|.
CASSLGGLSDTQYF
TGCGCCAGCAGTTTGGGCGGTCTTTCAGATACGCAGTATTTT
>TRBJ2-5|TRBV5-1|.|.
CASSVGSTGIFETQYF
TGCGCCAGCAGCGTAGGATCTACAGGGATTTTTGAGACCCAGTACTTC
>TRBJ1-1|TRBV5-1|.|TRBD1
CASSADRGNTEAFF
TGCGCCAGCAGCGCGGACAGGGGGAACACTGAAGCTTTCTTT
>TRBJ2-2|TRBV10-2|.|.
CASSEGRTPGELFF
TGCGCCAGCAGTGAGGGAAGGACCCCCGGGGAGCTGTTTTTT
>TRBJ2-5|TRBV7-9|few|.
CASSLVAAAQTQYF
TGTGCCAGCAGCTTAGTGGCAGCAGCTCAGACCCAGTACTTC
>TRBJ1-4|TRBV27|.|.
CASSFMGGRDEKLFF
TGTGCCAGCAGTTTTATGGGGGGCCGGGATGAAAAACTGTTTTTT
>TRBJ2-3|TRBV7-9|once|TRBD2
CASSLTSGSGIDTQYF
TGTGCCAGCAGCTTGACTAGCGGGAGCGGTATTGATACGCAGTATTTT
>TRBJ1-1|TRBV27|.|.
CASSLYGDMGTEAFF
TGTGCCAGCAGTTTATATGGGGACATGGGGACTGAAGCTTTCTTT
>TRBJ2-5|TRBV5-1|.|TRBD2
CASSSSSGGAETQYF
TGCGCCAGCAGCTCTTCTAGCGGGGGGGCGGAGACCCAGTACTTC
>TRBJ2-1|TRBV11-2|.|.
CASSFVADPYNEQFF
TGTGCCAGCAGCTTTGTAGCGGACCCCTACAATGAGCAGTTCTTC
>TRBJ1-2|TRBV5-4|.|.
CASSLVGAKKGYTF
TGTGCCAGCAGCTTGGTAGGGGCAAAAAAGGGCTACACCTTC
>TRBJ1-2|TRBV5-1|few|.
CASSHEANYGYTF
TGCGCCAGCAGCCACGAAGCTAACTATGGCTACACCTTC
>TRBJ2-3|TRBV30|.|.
CAWLPIVPSTDTQYF
TGTGCCTGGCTACCCATTGTCCCTAGCACAGATACGCAGTATTTT
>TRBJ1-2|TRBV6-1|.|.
CASSDRGNYGYTF
TGTGCCAGCAGTGACAGGGGTAACTATGGCTACACCTTC
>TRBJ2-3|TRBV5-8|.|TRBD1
CASSFRQGSDTQYF
TGTGCCAGCAGCTTTCGACAGGGTTCAGATACGCAGTATTTT
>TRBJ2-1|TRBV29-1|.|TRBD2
CSVEGGLAGGQAYNEQFF
TGCAGCGTTGAAGGGGGACTAGCGGGAGGGCAGGCCTACAATGAGCAGTTCTTC
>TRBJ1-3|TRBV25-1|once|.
CASSENRVGNTIYF
TGTGCCAGCAGTGAAAACAGGGTTGGAAACACCATATATTTT
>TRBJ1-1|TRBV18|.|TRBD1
CASSPPGTGNMNTEAFF
TGTGCCAGCTCACCACCGGGGACAGGGAACATGAACACTGAAGCTTTCTTT
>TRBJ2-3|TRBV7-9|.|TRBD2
CASSPTSGSDTQYF
TGTGCCAGCAGCCCGACTAGCGGGAGTGATACGCAGTATTTT
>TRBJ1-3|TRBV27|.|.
CASSLRDNGNTIYF
TGTGCCAGCAGTTTAAGGGATAATGGAAACACCATATATTTT
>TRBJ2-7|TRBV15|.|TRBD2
CATSRARRGGTSSSYEQYF
TGTGCCACCAGCAGAGCCCGTCGGGGGGGGACTAGCAGCTCCTACGAGCAGTACTTC
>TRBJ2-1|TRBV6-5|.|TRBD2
CASSPSGRRNEQFF
TGTGCCAGCAGTCCCAGCGGGAGAAGAAATGAGCAGTTCTTC
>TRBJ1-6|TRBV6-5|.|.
CASKQGTNSPLHF
TGTGCCAGCAAGCAGGGGACTAATTCACCCCTCCACTTT
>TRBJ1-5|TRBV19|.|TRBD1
CASSIGGQGRNQPQHF
TGTGCCAGTAGTATAGGAGGACAGGGCCGCAATCAGCCCCAGCATTTT
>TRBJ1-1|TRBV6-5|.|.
CASSYQTGMNTEAFF
TGTGCCAGCAGTTACCAAACAGGAATGAACACTGAAGCTTTCTTT
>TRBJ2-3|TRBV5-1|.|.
CASSLGSGNPTDTQYF
TGCGCCAGCAGCCTTGGGTCGGGCAACCCCACAGATACGCAGTATTTT
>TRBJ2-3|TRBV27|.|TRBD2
CASSSPGGWGRTDTQYF
TGTGCCAGCAGTTCCCCGGGGGGTTGGGGCCGCACAGATACGCAGTATTTT
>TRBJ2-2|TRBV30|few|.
CAWIRQTNTGELFF
TGTGCCTGGATAAGGCAGACGAACACCGGGGAGCTGTTTTTT
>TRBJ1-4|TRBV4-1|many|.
CASSAPGTPDEKLFF
TGCGCCAGCAGTGCCCCCGGGACACCTGATGAAAAACTGTTTTTT
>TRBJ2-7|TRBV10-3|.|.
CAISESGGNAYEQYF
TGTGCCATCAGTGAGTCAGGGGGGAACGCCTACGAGCAGTACTTC
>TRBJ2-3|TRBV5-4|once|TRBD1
CASSLASGQGPHTQYF
TGTGCCAGCAGCTTGGCCTCTGGACAGGGGCCCCATACGCAGTATTTT
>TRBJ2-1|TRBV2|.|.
CASRKQGFGDEQFF
TGTGCCAGCAGAAAACAGGGTTTTGGGGATGAGCAGTTCTTC
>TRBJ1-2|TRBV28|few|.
CASSLFPEYGYTF
TGTGCCAGCAGTTTATTTCCAGAATATGGCTACACCTTC
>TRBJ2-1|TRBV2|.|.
CASSGVGDNEQFF
TGTGCCAGCAGTGGGGTAGGGGACAATGAGCAGTTCTTC
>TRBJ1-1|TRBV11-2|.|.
CASSLGHLRGTEAFF
TGTGCCAGCAGCTTGGGACACCTCAGAGGGACTGAAGCTTTCTTT
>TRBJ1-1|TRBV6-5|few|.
CASSTRGGVEAFF
TGTGCCAGCAGTACCCGGGGAGGGGTAGAAGCTTTCTTT